The next 20 T cell receptor beta chains were all read from a single sample in a study of blood T cells in healthy people across ages. A second PCR, run for roughly 7 to 11 cycles, used a sample-barcoded 5' primer plus a J-beta primer mix. Each CDR3 protein is one row after TCRdb ran MiXCR on the 5' RACE reads. Seen here are 1.5 million to 2 million distinct CDR3 sequences, 28% observed once, and the top ten hold 7.7%. The sample taken for sequencing was blood. The receptors derive from a woman in her 30s in good health.

The chain links TRBV9 to TRBJ2-2; D is perhaps TRBD2 (6 bases). This CDR3 has 13 residues. Looked up from germline, CDR1 is SGDLS and CDR2 is YYNGEE. V shed 6 bases and J shed 2 bases, with 8 bases lying between them. The CDR3 loop reads CASTGLNTGELFF. In DNA, the CDR3 is TGTGCCAGCACTGGACTAAACACCGGGGAGCTGTTTTTT.

J is TRBJ2-1 and V is TRBV9, with 11 bases lining up with TRBD2. The V and J ends lost 4 bases and 8 bases, in that order; junction bases with no gene match: 14. Looked up from germline, CDR1 is SGDLS and CDR2 is YYNGEE. There are 17 residues in the CDR3. This CDR3 is CASSPRSGRAGGDEQFF. As DNA, the CDR3 is TGTGCCAGCAGCCCACGTAGCGGGAGGGCCGGCGGAGATGAGCAGTTCTTC.

This chain connects TRBV28 to TRBJ2-2; either TRBD1 or TRBD2 may supply D (5 bases each). This CDR3 is built from 17 residues. Germline values: CDR1 MDHEN, CDR2 SYDVKM. Trimming pared 6 bases from V and 0 bases from J, leaving 17 bases between. In DNA form, the CDR3 reads TGTGCCAGCAGCCTAGCACGGTGGGGGACGAACACCGGGGAGCTGTTTTTT. This codes for CASSLARWGTNTGELFF.

This clonotype was recorded many times. This sequence joins TRBV7-9 and TRBJ2-5; no reliable D call. Deletions cut 7 bases from V and 4 bases from J, with 7 bases between. The CDR3 is 11 residues long. Germline lookup yields CDR1 SEHNR and CDR2 FQNEAQ (reference sequence). The CDR3 nucleotides read TGTGCCAGCACCCAAGGAGAGACCCAGTACTTC. Translation: CASTQGETQYF.

This clonotype was observed a few times. V gene TRBV6-5 combines with J gene TRBJ2-5; 7 nucleotides align to TRBD1. Looked up from germline, CDR1 is MNHEY and CDR2 is SVGAGI. Germline trimming cut 6 bases from V and 1 base from J; bases unmatched to any gene: 11. This CDR3 comprises 16 residues. CDR3 region: CASSLRDRPSQETQYF. The CDR3 DNA is TGTGCCAGCAGCCTACGGGACAGACCAAGCCAAGAGACCCAGTACTTC.

The chain joins TRBV19 to TRBJ1-5; D call uncertain. The CDR3 runs 13 residues. The V end was cut by 4 bases, the J end by 6 bases, with 10 bases between. From germline, CDR1 is LNHDA and CDR2 SQIVND (reference sequence). The CDR3 DNA reads TGTGCCAGTAGTACCAGGACGCTTCAGCCCCAGCATTTT. It codes for CASSTRTLQPQHF.

This clonotype turned up a few times. The chain combines TRBV29-1 with TRBJ1-2; no definite D call. With 5 bases removed from V and 8 bases from J, the gap between germline ends came to 12 bases. CDR3 length equals 11 residues. CDR1 is SQVTM, CDR2 ANQGSEA, per germline. The CDR3 nucleotides are TGCAGCGTTACCACGAGCGGGGGCTACACCTTC. It is translated as CSVTTSGGYTF. The variable domain in full, completed from reference TRBV29-1 and TRBJ1-2, reads SAVISQKPSRDICQRGTSLTIQCQVDSQVTMMFWYRQQPGQSLTLIATANQGSEATYESGFVIDKFPISRPNLTFSTLTVSNMSPEDSSIYLCSVTTSGGYTFGSGTRLTVV.

This clonotype was seen a few times. CDR3 in amino acids: CASTSGFGGLITYEQYF. The CDR3 DNA follows: TGTGCCAGCACCTCCGGGTTTGGGGGTCTAATTACCTACGAGCAGTACTTC. The chain is built from TRBV12-3 or TRBV12-4 and TRBJ2-7, with D possibly being TRBD1 or TRBD2 (5 bases each). There are 17 residues in the CDR3. Trimming pared 7 bases from V and 2 bases from J, leaving 24 bases between.

V is TRBV27 and J is TRBJ2-5; D remains unclear. The CDR3 extends over 14 amino acids. The germline V and J ends were trimmed by 5 bases and 4 bases, with 14 bases remaining between them. Germline-derived CDR1 and CDR2 are MNHEY and SMNVEV (reference sequence). The DNA for the CDR3 is TGTGCCAGCAGTACCCATAGGGTCAGAGAGACCCAGTACTTC. Amino acid sequence: CASSTHRVRETQYF.

V is TRBV9 and J is TRBJ1-1, with D possibly being TRBD1 (5 bases). The CDR3 is 17 amino acids. V was trimmed by 3 bases and J by 0 bases, leaving 18 bases between them. The germline CDR1 and CDR2 sequences are SGDLS and YYNGEE. CDR3 nucleotides: TGTGCCAGCAGCGGCCAAGACAGAAGCTTCATGAACACTGAAGCTTTCTTT. Its translation is CASSGQDRSFMNTEAFF.

This sequence joins TRBV2 and TRBJ1-4; D perhaps matches TRBD1 (5 bases). The germline CDR1 and CDR2 sequences are SNHLY and FYNNEI. Deletions cut 7 bases from V and 7 bases from J, with 13 bases between. This CDR3 has 13 residues. CDR3 protein: CASKRDVTEKLFF. The CDR3 region has the DNA TGTGCCAGCAAAAGGGACGTTACTGAAAAACTGTTTTTT.

The chain uses TRBV29-1 and TRBJ2-4; D is undetermined. Germline CDR1 is SQVTM and CDR2 is ANQGSEA. This CDR3 is 11 amino acids long. Trimming cost V 7 bases and J 13 bases, with 17 bases left between them. The CDR3 region is CSAVGYNEQYF. CDR3 DNA: TGCAGCGCTGTGGGGTACAATGAGCAGTACTTC.

V and J are TRBV20-1 and TRBJ1-4; a possible D gene is TRBD1 (6 bases). The CDR3 runs to 13 residues. Germline CDR1 is DFQATT and CDR2 is SNEGSKA (reference sequence). The V end lost 0 bases, the J end lost 12 bases, and 14 bases lay between the germline ends. For the CDR3, the DNA is TGCAGTGCTAGAGATCAAGGCAGGGGCGAACTGTTTTTT. It is translated as CSARDQGRGELFF.

This clonotype was counted a few times. This chain connects TRBV5-1 to TRBJ2-7; D perhaps matches TRBD2 (5 bases). From germline, CDR1 is SGHRS and CDR2 YFSETQ. There are 13 residues in the CDR3. The V and J ends lost 1 base and 9 bases respectively, with 14 bases between them. Written as DNA, the CDR3 is TGCGCCAGCAGCTTGCAAGAGGGAGACGGGCAGTACTTC. Its translation is CASSLQEGDGQYF. The full variable domain, completed using reference TRBV5-1 and TRBJ2-7, is KAGVTQTPRYLIKTRGQQVTLSCSPISGHRSVSWYQQTPGQGLQFLFEYFSETQRNKGNFPGRFSGRQFSNSRSEMNVSTLELGDSALYLCASSLQEGDGQYFGPGTRLTVT.

As regards this clonotype: Being one base from a much bigger clone, this may be a read error. CDR3 loop: CSAEDGTYEQYF. DNA for the CDR3: TGCAGCGCTGAAGACGGCACATACGAGCAGTACTTC. The rearrangement joins TRBV29-1 to TRBJ2-7; D is undetermined. The CDR3 runs to 12 residues. Germline loops: CDR1 SQVTM, CDR2 ANQGSEA.

This clonotype has at least ten counts. The chain carries TRBV7-9 and TRBJ2-5, with TRBD2 matching over 11 bases. Germline V CDR1 and CDR2: SEHNR, FQNEAQ (reference sequence). The length of the CDR3 is 16 residues. V trimming: 3 bases; J trimming: 4 bases; junction bases outside the gene matches: 7. Here the CDR3 reads CASSFGLAGGGETQYF. DNA for the CDR3: TGTGCCAGCAGCTTCGGGCTAGCGGGAGGTGGAGAGACCCAGTACTTC. Together with reference TRBV7-9 and TRBJ2-5, the CDR3 gives the full variable domain: DTGVSQNPRHKITKRGQNVTFRCDPISEHNRLYWYRQTLGQGPEFLTYFQNEAQLEKSRLLSDRFSAERPKGSFSTLEIQRTEQGDSAMYLCASSFGLAGGGETQYFGPGTRLLVL.

V is TRBV12-3 or TRBV12-4 and J is TRBJ1-1; D is unresolved. The CDR3 sequence is 15 residues long. V was pared by 9 bases and J by 1 base, with 18 bases between. CDR3 residues: CASSIRPRGNTEAFF. The CDR3 DNA reads as TGTGCCAGTTCAATTAGACCGAGAGGGAACACTGAAGCTTTCTTT.

A few counts support this clonotype. Written as DNA, the CDR3 is TGTGCCAGCGCTAACAGTGTCGGAGATCCCCAGCATTTT. Its translation is CASANSVGDPQHF. This chain joins TRBV12-3 or TRBV12-4 and TRBJ1-5, with no clear D. V dropped 8 bases and J dropped 10 bases, with 18 bases sitting between them. This CDR3 contains 13 residues.

This rearrangement joins TRBV13 to TRBJ1-1; 7 bases map to TRBD1. The V gene's germline CDR1 is PRHDT and CDR2 FYEKMQ (reference sequence). The CDR3 is made up of 14 amino acids. The V gene end was trimmed by 5 bases and the J gene end by 4 bases; junction bases not matched to a gene: 7. The CDR3: CASSPPTGITEAFF. The CDR3 coding sequence is TGTGCCAGCAGCCCACCGACAGGGATCACTGAAGCTTTCTTT.

The table lists this clonotype with a few counts. The chain couples TRBV29-1 to TRBJ2-1; 7 bases are a match to TRBD2. V shed 7 bases, J shed 6 bases, and the junction held 15 bases outside the gene matches. Germline loops: CDR1 SQVTM, CDR2 ANQGSEA. The CDR3 is 15 amino acids. DNA for the CDR3: TGCAGCGCAGCGGGGAAACTGTCCCTTATCAATGAGCAGTTCTTC. This sequence encodes CSAAGKLSLINEQFF.